The sequence of this T cell receptor (beta chain) was determined in a study of blood T cell repertoires in COVID-19. In the original workflow: Amplifying reference gene primers gave estimates of nucleated cell counts. Here immunoSEQ multiplex PCR was the method, and the copy in TCRdb shows in-frame clones only, minus some. V, J and clone size were drawn from that table, and D and trimming were deduced from the DNA. The sample has about 270,000 clones, approximately 85% seen once. This clone was seen just once. The germline gives CDR1 MNHEY, CDR2 SMNVEV (reference sequence). CDR3 length: 17 residues. V was pared by 6 bases and J by 2 bases, with 12 bases of the junction left unmatched.

The TCR originated in a woman in her 30s who had recovered from COVID-19. The V and J genes are TRBV27 and TRBJ2-2, with 7 nucleotides matching TRBD1. Input material: PBMCs or T cells enriched from blood (not recorded which). The CDR3: CASSPFPRDSNTGELFF. Written as DNA, the CDR3 is TGTGCCAGCAGCCCTTTTCCGAGGGACAGTAACACCGGGGAGCTGTTTTTT.